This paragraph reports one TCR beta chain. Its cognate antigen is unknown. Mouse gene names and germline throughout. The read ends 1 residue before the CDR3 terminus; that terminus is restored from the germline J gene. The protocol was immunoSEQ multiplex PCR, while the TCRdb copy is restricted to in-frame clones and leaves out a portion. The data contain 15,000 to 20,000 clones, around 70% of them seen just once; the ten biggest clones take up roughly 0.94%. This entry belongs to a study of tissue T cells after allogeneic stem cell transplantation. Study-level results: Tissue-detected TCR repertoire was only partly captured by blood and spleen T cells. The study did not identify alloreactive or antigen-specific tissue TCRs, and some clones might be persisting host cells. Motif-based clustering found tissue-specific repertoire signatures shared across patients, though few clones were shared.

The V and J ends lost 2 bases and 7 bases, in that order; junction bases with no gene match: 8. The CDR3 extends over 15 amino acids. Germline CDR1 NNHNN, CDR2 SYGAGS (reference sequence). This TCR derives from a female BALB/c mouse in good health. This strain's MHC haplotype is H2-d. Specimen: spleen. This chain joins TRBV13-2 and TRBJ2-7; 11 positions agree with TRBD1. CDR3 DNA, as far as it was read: TGTGCCAGCGGTGAGCAGGACAGGGGGCGAGGGGAACAGTAC. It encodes CASGEQDRGRGEQY. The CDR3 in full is CASGEQDRGRGEQYF.